The 3 T cell receptor beta chains in this list originate from one sample, sequenced in a study of blood T cell repertoires in COVID-19. This table comes from immunoSEQ multiplex PCR, and its TCRdb copy is limited to in-frame clones, with some not included. The data show about 50,000 clones, about 89% seen once. The sample was peripheral blood. These receptor sequences come from a human donor in a cohort sampled during active COVID-19.

J is TRBJ1-1 and V is TRBV6-2 or TRBV6-3, with 10 bases that match TRBD1. The germline V gene encodes CDR1 MNHEY and CDR2 SVGEGT. After removal of 2 bases from V and 0 bases from J, the junction contained 9 bases not matched to a gene. The CDR3 loop spans 18 amino acids. For the CDR3, the DNA is TGTGCCAGCAGTTACCTCACGGGACAGGGGACTTTGAACACTGAAGCTTTCTTT. This gives the protein CASSYLTGQGTLNTEAFF.

The chain has TRBV9 and TRBJ2-3, with 7 bases matching TRBD2. J lost 0 bases, V lost 1 base, and 2 bases had no gene match. The CDR3 length is 15 residues. CDR1 and CDR2 from the germline V gene are SGDLS and YYNGEE. CDR3 coding DNA: TGTGCCAGCAGCGTACCGGGAGGTAGCACAGATACGCAGTATTTT. It is translated as CASSVPGGSTDTQYF.

This clone has a single count. The chain employs TRBV3-1 (or the pseudogene TRBV3-2) and TRBJ2-3; TRBD2 agrees at 12 bases. Germline loops: CDR1 LGHDT, CDR2 YNNKEL (reference sequence). There are 17 residues in the CDR3. The V segment lost 1 base and the J segment 4 bases; nucleotides outside the gene matches: 6. The CDR3 spells CASSQGTSGGWADTQYF. CDR3 in DNA: TGTGCCAGCAGCCAAGGAACTAGCGGGGGGTGGGCAGATACGCAGTATTTT.